Below, 25 T cell receptor beta chains from the same sample are listed, as sequenced in a study of radiotherapy plus CTLA-4 blockade in lung cancer. Clones were read by immunoSEQ multiplex PCR, and TCRdb kept only the in-frame ones, dropping some. The table records 50,000 to 70,000 clones, 70% to 85% of them present only once. Sequenced here: peripheral blood, sampled from a patient treated with radiotherapy plus ipilimumab. Every receptor here comes from a human donor with non-small cell lung cancer who had a partial response to radiotherapy plus ipilimumab.

The chain is built from TRBV7-2 and TRBJ2-5; 10 nucleotides align to TRBD1. The CDR3 has 14 amino acids. With V trimmed by 6 bases and J by 5 bases, 6 bases remained unmatched. Germline V gives CDR1 SGHTA, CDR2 FQGNSA. CDR3 sequence (DNA): TGTGCCAGCAGACCCGGGGACAGGGGTGAGACCCAGTACTTC. It translates to CASRPGDRGETQYF. The whole variable domain, filled in from reference TRBV7-2 and TRBJ2-5, reads GAGVSQSPSNKVTEKGKDVELRCDPISGHTALYWYRQSLGQGLEFLIYFQGNSAPDKSGLPSDRFSAERTGGSVSTLTIQRTQQEDSAVYLCASRPGDRGETQYFGPGTRLLVL.

J is TRBJ2-7 and V is TRBV5-1; D perhaps matches TRBD1 (6 bases). The ends were cut back, 5 bases at V and 5 bases at J, with 14 bases in the middle. This CDR3 is 13 amino acids long. The germline V gene encodes CDR1 SGHRS and CDR2 YFSETQ. DNA for the CDR3: TGCGCCAGCAGAGAGGCAGGGGACCACGAGCAGTACTTC. The encoded protein is CASREAGDHEQYF.

The chain carries TRBV19 and TRBJ2-5, with 7 bases lining up with TRBD2. The germline gives CDR1 LNHDA, CDR2 SQIVND (reference sequence). J was trimmed by 4 bases and V by 3 bases; bases with no gene match: 5. This CDR3 has 14 amino acids. CDR3 loop: CASSMGREGETQYF. The CDR3 nucleotides are TGTGCCAGTAGTATGGGCAGGGAGGGAGAGACCCAGTACTTC. Filled out from reference TRBV19 and TRBJ2-5, the complete variable domain reads DGGITQSPKYLFRKEGQNVTLSCEQNLNHDAMYWYRQDPGQGLRLIYYSQIVNDFQKGDIAEGYSVSREKKESFPLTVTSAQKNPTAFYLCASSMGREGETQYFGPGTRLLVL.

The chain couples TRBV5-1 to TRBJ2-3, with 12 bases fitting TRBD2. Per germline, CDR1 SGHRS and CDR2 YFSETQ. The CDR3 has 16 residues. J gave up 4 bases and V 3 bases, and 6 bases lay outside the gene matches. In DNA form, the CDR3 reads TGCGCCAGCAGCTCTTCTAGCGGGGGGGCTTCAGATACGCAGTATTTT. It is translated as CASSSSSGGASDTQYF.

The V gene is TRBV6-1, the J gene TRBJ1-5; possible D gene TRBD1, 6 bases. The CDR3 is 15 residues long. Trimming shortened V by 0 bases and J by 3 bases, and 9 bases separated the two germline ends. Germline V gene sequence: CDR1 MNHNS, CDR2 SASEGT. The CDR3 DNA reads as TGTGCCAGCAGTGAAGCAGGGGGTAACAATCAGCCCCAGCATTTT. This translates into CASSEAGGNNQPQHF.

The chain is built from TRBV30 and TRBJ2-1; 8 nucleotides match TRBD2. V was clipped by 3 bases and J by 3 bases; unmatched bases: 10. CDR1 and CDR2 from the germline V gene are GTSNPN and SVGIG (reference sequence). The CDR3 runs 16 residues. CDR3 coding DNA: TGTGCCTGGAGACCCAGGTCGGGGGGGCGCTACAATGAGCAGTTCTTC. It translates to CAWRPRSGGRYNEQFF.

This clone came up a few times. The gene calls are TRBV9 and TRBJ2-6, with TRBD1 as a possible D gene (6 bases). The CDR3 consists of 18 residues. V was pared by 3 bases and J by 0 bases, with 16 bases between. Germline V gives CDR1 SGDLS, CDR2 YYNGEE. CDR3 loop: CASSASGAVGSGANVLTF. The DNA for the CDR3 is TGTGCCAGCAGCGCGTCAGGGGCTGTGGGCTCTGGGGCCAACGTCCTGACTTTC.

The CDR3 DNA sequence: TGTGCCAGCAGCTTAAATCCAAGCGGGACCCAGCATTTT. Its protein product is CASSLNPSGTQHF. The V gene is TRBV7-3, the J gene TRBJ1-5; D is uncertain. Per the germline V gene, CDR1 is SGHTA and CDR2 is FQGTGA. Trimming removed 1 base from V and 11 bases from J, with 12 bases in between. The CDR3 has 13 amino acids.

CDR3 nucleotide sequence: TGTGCCTGGGAGCCCAACGGGGAGACCCAGTACTTC. Its translation is CAWEPNGETQYF. This chain joins TRBV30 and TRBJ2-5; no clear D gene. The germline CDR1 and CDR2 sequences are GTSNPN and SVGIG (reference sequence). V was trimmed by 5 bases and J by 5 bases, leaving 12 bases between them. This CDR3 is 12 amino acids long.

The chain links TRBV7-2 to TRBJ2-7; D remains unclear. The ends were cut back, 5 bases at V and 3 bases at J, with 8 bases in the middle. Germline lookup yields CDR1 SGHTA and CDR2 FQGNSA. CDR3 length: 12 residues. This chain's CDR3 is CASSLTDYEQYF. The CDR3 DNA reads as TGTGCCAGCAGCCTAACAGACTACGAGCAGTACTTC. The full variable domain, rest sourced from reference TRBV7-2 and TRBJ2-7, is GAGVSQSPSNKVTEKGKDVELRCDPISGHTALYWYRQSLGQGLEFLIYFQGNSAPDKSGLPSDRFSAERTGGSVSTLTIQRTQQEDSAVYLCASSLTDYEQYFGPGTRLTVT.

This sequence joins TRBV18 and TRBJ1-5; 10 bases line up with TRBD1. This CDR3 has 16 residues. Germline assignment: CDR1 KGHSH and CDR2 LQKENI. The junction had 7 bases not matched to a gene; V was cut back by 3 bases and J by 5 bases. CDR3 bases: TGTGCCAGCTCACCGGGACAGGGGATTGGGGATCAGCCCCAGCATTTT. Translated: CASSPGQGIGDQPQHF.

J is TRBJ2-4 and V is TRBV20-1; 7 positions agree with TRBD2. Germline loops: CDR1 DFQATT, CDR2 SNEGSKA (reference sequence). This CDR3 contains 11 residues. The CDR3 sequence is CSMLAGDIQYF. CDR3 coding DNA: TGCAGCATGCTGGCGGGGGACATTCAGTACTTC.

V usage is TRBV19 and J usage is TRBJ1-2, with 8 bases fitting TRBD1. V shed 2 bases and J 4 bases; nucleotides not matched to a gene: 3. The germline gives CDR1 LNHDA, CDR2 SQIVND (reference sequence). The CDR3 totals 14 residues. CDR3 amino acids: CASSITTGVYGYTF. The CDR3 DNA follows: TGTGCCAGTAGTATAACGACAGGGGTCTATGGCTACACCTTC.

This clone turned up a few times. J is TRBJ2-7 and V is TRBV6-5; no clear D gene. The CDR3 is 12 residues long. The V end lost 6 bases, the J end lost 6 bases, and 12 bases lay between the germline ends. Germline values: CDR1 MNHEY, CDR2 SVGAGI. This CDR3 is CASSLSAGEQYF. CDR3 coding DNA: TGTGCCAGCAGCCTGTCAGCAGGCGAGCAGTACTTC.

The chain recombines TRBV5-5 with TRBJ1-2, with a weak D call TRBD1 (5 bases). V lost 0 bases and J lost 8, with 14 bases in between. This CDR3 region has 14 residues. CDR1 and CDR2 (germline): SGHKS, YYEKEE (reference sequence). For the CDR3, the DNA is TGTGCCAGCAGCTTGGTACAGGAATCATACGGCTACACCTTC. Its protein product is CASSLVQESYGYTF. The full variable domain, its missing parts supplied by reference TRBV5-5 and TRBJ1-2, is DAGVTQSPTHLIKTRGQQVTLRCSPISGHKSVSWYQQVLGQGPQFIFQYYEKEERGRGNFPDRFSARQFPNYSSELNVNALLLGDSALYLCASSLVQESYGYTFGSGTRLTVV.

CDR3 protein: CASSADTPSINEQFF. CDR3 DNA sequence: TGTGCCAGCAGCGCCGACACGCCATCCATCAATGAGCAGTTCTTC. V and J are TRBV2 and TRBJ2-1; no firm D call. The germline V gene has CDR1 SNHLY and CDR2 FYNNEI. This CDR3 contains 15 residues. V was cut by 6 bases and J by 6 bases, with 18 bases left in between.

The gene calls are TRBV29-1 and TRBJ1-4; 10 bases are a match to TRBD1. The trim removed 3 bases at V and 5 bases at J, leaving 12 bases unmatched. Germline CDR1 and CDR2: SQVTM and ANQGSEA. The CDR3 is 17 residues long. CDR3 in DNA: TGCAGCGTTGAGGGCCGGGGACAGGGGAAAGAGAATGAAAAACTGTTTTTT. This gives the protein CSVEGRGQGKENEKLFF.

The V gene is TRBV6-1, the J gene TRBJ1-5; D not resolved. The CDR3 has 16 amino acids. V was clipped by 2 bases and J by 1 base, with 12 bases between them. Germline CDR1 and CDR2: MNHNS and SASEGT. The CDR3 is CASSEIERFSNQPQHF. The CDR3 DNA sequence: TGTGCCAGCAGTGAAATCGAGAGGTTCAGCAATCAGCCCCAGCATTTT.

This chain joins TRBV7-9 and TRBJ2-7; 9 bases align to TRBD1. Per germline, CDR1 SEHNR and CDR2 FQNEAQ (reference sequence). The CDR3 has 15 residues. J was trimmed by 6 bases and V by 4 bases; bases with no gene match: 10. The CDR3 protein is CASSSQGQGIVEQYF. The CDR3 nucleotides read TGTGCCAGCAGCTCCCAGGGACAGGGTATTGTCGAGCAGTACTTC.

This clone was found a few times. V gene TRBV4-2 combines with J gene TRBJ2-7; 7 bases match TRBD2. The CDR3 extends over 15 amino acids. Germline V gene lookup returns CDR1 LGHNA and CDR2 YNFKEQ. V gave up 5 bases and J gave up 2 bases; unmatched junction bases: 9. CDR3 protein: CASSAQRGVTYEQYF. For the CDR3, the DNA is TGTGCCAGCAGCGCCCAGCGGGGCGTTACCTACGAGCAGTACTTC.

The chain recombines TRBV4-1 with TRBJ2-3, with 12 nucleotides matching TRBD2. The CDR3 has 16 amino acids. Looked up from germline, CDR1 is MGHRA and CDR2 is YSYEKL. V was pared by 4 bases and J by 2 bases, with 4 bases of the junction left unmatched. CDR3: CASSPSGGVYTDTQYF. CDR3 DNA: TGCGCCAGCAGCCCTAGCGGGGGGGTGTACACAGATACGCAGTATTTT.

DNA for the CDR3: TGTGCCAGCAGCCCGGGGACTAGCGGGGGGACAGATACGCAGTATTTT. It specifies CASSPGTSGGTDTQYF. The chain uses TRBV7-9 and TRBJ2-3; 15 positions match TRBD2. The CDR3 is made up of 16 amino acids. With V trimmed by 5 bases and J by 3 bases, 3 bases remained unmatched. Germline lookup yields CDR1 SEHNR and CDR2 FQNEAQ (reference sequence).

The chain recombines TRBV5-5 with TRBJ1-4; possible D gene TRBD1, 5 bases. The germline V gene has CDR1 SGHKS and CDR2 YYEKEE (reference sequence). Between the trimmed V and J ends, which lost 4 bases and 6 bases, there was a span of 19 bases. The CDR3 totals 16 residues. In DNA, the CDR3 is TGTGCCAGCAGCCGACCCCGGGCCGGGGACTATGAAAAACTGTTTTTT. Translated, it gives CASSRPRAGDYEKLFF.

This rearrangement joins TRBV7-8 to TRBJ1-1; D gene uncertain. This CDR3 contains 15 residues. V lost 1 base, J lost 1 base, and 10 bases lay in between. CDR1 is SGHVS, CDR2 FQNEAQ, per germline. The CDR3 DNA is TGTGCCAGCAGCTTAGTCCCGGGAAGGAACACTGAAGCTTTCTTT. Translation: CASSLVPGRNTEAFF.

This sequence joins TRBV21-1 and TRBJ1-6. TRBV21-1 is assigned pseudogene status. There are 15 residues in the CDR3. CDR3 protein: CASSKERGRDSPLHF. The CDR3 nucleotides are TGTGCCAGCAGCAAAGAGCGGGGGCGGGATTCACCCCTCCACTTT.